Below are 8 T cell receptor beta chains sequenced from a single sample in a study of T-cell memory formation after mild COVID-19. TCRdb independently ran MiXCR on the 5' RACE reads; one entry per CDR3 protein. Of tens of thousands of distinct CDR3 sequences detected, 20% to 30% appear once; the ten largest clones hold under 50%. The specimen was PBMCs or a T cell subset sorted from them (not recorded which). These receptors all come from a man younger than 35 who had mild COVID-19 (a few samples of this study predate the infection). Cell type and time point are not known.

This chain connects TRBV9 to TRBJ2-2, with 9 bases identical to TRBD1. Germline loops: CDR1 SGDLS, CDR2 YYNGEE. V shed 5 bases, J shed 1 base, and the junction held 3 bases outside the gene matches. CDR3 length: 15 residues. Here the CDR3 reads CASSDRGRNTGELFF. DNA of the CDR3: TGTGCCAGCAGTGACAGGGGGAGGAACACCGGGGAGCTGTTTTTT.

This clonotype was observed a few times. V is TRBV20-1 and J is TRBJ1-5, with a possible D match to TRBD1 (6 bases). Germline values: CDR1 DFQATT, CDR2 SNEGSKA (reference sequence). This CDR3 has 16 residues. The ends were cut back, 4 bases at V and 4 bases at J, with 20 bases in the middle. This CDR3 reads CSAKPPRTARNQPQHF. The DNA for the CDR3 is TGCAGTGCTAAACCTCCGCGGACAGCTAGAAATCAGCCCCAGCATTTT.

The chain joins TRBV20-1 to TRBJ1-2; possibly TRBD1 for D (6 bases). Trimming took off 1 base at V and 4 bases at J, with 10 bases between the two ends. Germline CDR1 and CDR2: DFQATT and SNEGSKA (reference sequence). The CDR3 spans 13 residues. In nucleotides, the CDR3 is TGCAGTGCTAGAGTAGCAGGGGTCTATGGCTACACCTTC. It translates to CSARVAGVYGYTF.

The chain employs TRBV6-2 or TRBV6-3 and TRBJ2-5, with D possibly matching TRBD2 (5 bases). CDR1 MNHEY and CDR2 SVGEGT come from the germline V gene. V was clipped by 6 bases and J by 7 bases, with 18 bases between them. The CDR3 covers 14 residues. CDR3 DNA: TGTGCCAGCAGCCCTCTGATGGGAGCCCGGACCCAGTACTTC. Encoded protein: CASSPLMGARTQYF.

The chain recombines TRBV15 with TRBJ1-4; D gene uncertain. The CDR3 runs to 16 residues. Germline values: CDR1 LNHNV, CDR2 YYDKDF (reference sequence). V was pared by 3 bases and J by 0 bases, with 11 bases between. The CDR3 DNA is TGTGCCACCAGCAGCATAACGGCCGCAACTAATGAAAAACTGTTTTTT. This gives the protein CATSSITAATNEKLFF. The whole variable domain, remainder taken from reference TRBV15 and TRBJ1-4, is DAMVIQNPRYQVTQFGKPVTLSCSQTLNHNVMYWYQQKSSQAPKLLFHYYDKDFNNEADTPDNFQSRRPNTSFCFLDIRSPGLGDTAMYLCATSSITAATNEKLFFGSGTQLSVL.

CDR3 residues: CASSKVGSSYNSPLHF. The CDR3 coding sequence is TGTGCCAGCAGCAAAGTGGGGAGCTCCTATAATTCACCCCTCCACTTT. This rearrangement joins TRBV7-9 to TRBJ1-6; D is unclear. V lost 5 bases and J lost 0, with 11 bases in between. Germline CDR1 and CDR2: SEHNR and FQNEAQ (reference sequence). The CDR3 extends over 16 amino acids.

A remark on this clonotype: The DNA is omitted, as the CDR3 cannot be located on it reliably, and the CDR3 follows TCRdb's listing. V usage is TRBV5-6 and J usage is TRBJ2-2; the table's D call, TRBD2, has no DNA check behind it. Ends included, the CDR3 has 15 residues. The germline V gene has CDR1 SGHDT and CDR2 YYEEEE. CDR3 amino acids: CASSFWPRNTGELFF.

This clonotype was observed a few times. The CDR3 DNA follows: TGTGCCAGCAGCTCGGGATCCGAAGCTTTCTTT. It is translated as CASSSGSEAFF. The chain has TRBV7-9 and TRBJ1-1; no firm D call. The V gene's germline CDR1 is SEHNR and CDR2 FQNEAQ (reference sequence). The length of the CDR3 is 11 residues. Trimming removed 4 bases from V and 8 bases from J, with 8 bases in between.